The 27 T cell receptor beta chains listed next were all sequenced from one sample in a study of T-cell memory formation after mild COVID-19. One entry per CDR3 protein, called by TCRdb with MiXCR from the 5' RACE reads. The sample includes about 320,000 distinct CDR3 sequences, 14% of them seen just once. Sequences were obtained from PBMCs or a T cell subset sorted from them (not recorded which). The receptors derive from a man aged 18 to 30 who had mild COVID-19 (a few samples of this study predate the infection). Cell type and time point are not known.

V and J are TRBV12-3 or TRBV12-4 and TRBJ2-7; perhaps TRBD1 as D (5 bases). This CDR3 contains 14 residues. The germline V and J ends were trimmed by 2 bases and 4 bases, with 12 bases remaining between them. For the CDR3, the DNA is TGTGCCAGCAGTTTACGGGTCAGGGCTTACGAGCAGTACTTC. This gives the protein CASSLRVRAYEQYF.

This clonotype was observed many times. The genes are TRBV7-2 and TRBJ2-5; D call uncertain. In germline, CDR1 is SGHTA, CDR2 FQGNSA. The CDR3 is made up of 13 amino acids. The germline V and J ends were trimmed by 5 bases and 4 bases, with 11 bases remaining between them. In nucleotides, the CDR3 is TGTGCCAGCAGCCCCCTCCAGCTAGAGACCCAGTACTTC. Amino acids: CASSPLQLETQYF.

This clonotype appeared a few times. The gene calls are TRBV20-1 and TRBJ2-5; D might be TRBD2 (6 bases). Looked up from germline, CDR1 is DFQATT and CDR2 is SNEGSKA (reference sequence). The V end lost 6 bases, the J end lost 0 bases, and 14 bases lay between the germline ends. The CDR3 length is 14 residues. For the CDR3, the DNA is TGCAGTGCCGATGCCGGGACTTACCAAGAGACCCAGTACTTC. The encoded protein is CSADAGTYQETQYF.

The V gene is TRBV7-2, the J gene TRBJ2-3; unclear D gene. V was shortened by 6 bases and J by 2 bases, with 12 bases between the two germline ends. In germline, CDR1 is SGHTA, CDR2 FQGNSA. The CDR3 is 14 amino acids. CDR3 nucleotides: TGTGCCAGCAGTCCAGACAAAGTCACAGATACGCAGTATTTT. This sequence encodes CASSPDKVTDTQYF.

The sample holds a few counts of this clonotype. The chain employs TRBV4-2 and TRBJ2-3; possibly TRBD2 for D (5 bases). The V end lost 4 bases, the J end lost 2 bases, and 16 bases lay between the germline ends. Per germline, CDR1 LGHNA and CDR2 YNFKEQ. This CDR3 has 16 amino acids. CDR3 sequence: CASSRPEAEITDTQYF. The CDR3 region has the DNA TGTGCCAGCAGCCGTCCGGAAGCGGAAATCACAGATACGCAGTATTTT.

This clonotype appeared a few times. This sequence joins TRBV13 and TRBJ2-7; D ambiguous. The CDR3 length is 17 residues. Per germline, CDR1 PRHDT and CDR2 FYEKMQ (reference sequence). The germline V and J ends were trimmed by 0 bases and 0 bases, with 15 bases remaining between them. The CDR3 reads CASSLGQRNESSYEQYF. The CDR3, as DNA: TGTGCCAGCAGCTTAGGCCAAAGGAACGAAAGCTCCTACGAGCAGTACTTC.

The CDR3, as DNA: TGCAGTGCCACTAGCACAGATACGCAGTATTTT. Translating it yields CSATSTDTQYF. The chain has TRBV20-1 and TRBJ2-3; D is ambiguous. Germline CDR1 reads DFQATT; CDR2 reads SNEGSKA (reference sequence). The germline V and J ends were trimmed by 6 bases and 0 bases, with 4 bases remaining between them. CDR3 size: 11 residues.

Only a few counts were recorded for this clonotype. The chain is built from TRBV4-1 and TRBJ2-2; 8 nucleotides agree with TRBD1. Germline assignment: CDR1 MGHRA and CDR2 YSYEKL. The CDR3 totals 16 residues. V shed 1 base and J 3 bases; nucleotides not matched to a gene: 4. CDR3: CASSQAGGPDTGELFF. CDR3 nucleotide sequence: TGCGCCAGCAGCCAAGCAGGGGGCCCGGACACCGGGGAGCTGTTTTTT.

This clonotype was observed a few times. No conserved phenylalanine or tryptophan ends this CDR3, so it is likely a read error. It is unclear where the CDR3 begins or ends on the DNA, so no DNA is shown, and the CDR3 is as TCRdb lists it. The chain has TRBV6-2 or TRBV6-3 and TRBJ2-1; the DNA was not used to check the table's D call, TRBD2. The CDR3 numbers 12 amino acids, ends counted. Per germline, CDR1 MNHEY and CDR2 SVGEGT. The CDR3 here is CASSSRLGLRVG.

This clonotype has a handful of counts. V gene TRBV7-2 combines with J gene TRBJ2-2; 7 nucleotides align to TRBD1. The CDR3 is 16 residues long. Germline-derived CDR1 and CDR2 are SGHTA and FQGNSA. Trimming cost V 5 bases and J 5 bases; bases outside gene matches: 11. The CDR3 DNA reads TGTGCCAGCAGCCAGGCGACAGGGTCGTGGACCGGGGAGCTGTTTTTT. Translating it yields CASSQATGSWTGELFF.

This clonotype was observed once. The chain uses TRBV6-1 and TRBJ2-1; possibly TRBD1 for D (6 bases). Germline loops: CDR1 MNHNS, CDR2 SASEGT. V lost 6 bases and J lost 5, with 23 bases in between. The CDR3 consists of 17 residues. In DNA form, the CDR3 reads TGTGCCAGCAGATCCAATACCGGCAGGGGTGAAGACAATGAGCAGTTCTTC. Its translation is CASRSNTGRGEDNEQFF.

The chain has TRBV18 and TRBJ1-1; 7 bases line up with TRBD1. From germline, CDR1 is KGHSH and CDR2 LQKENI. CDR3 length: 18 residues. Unmatched junction bases numbered 20, after V lost 4 bases and J lost 6 bases. As DNA, the CDR3 is TGTGCCAGCTCACTGGCCCCTTTACAGGGGTGGGCTAGTGCTGAAGCTTTCTTT. Its protein is CASSLAPLQGWASAEAFF.

This clonotype has more than one count but fewer than ten. V and J are TRBV5-1 and TRBJ1-4; 8 nucleotides align to TRBD1. Trimming at V came to 9 bases and at J to 0 bases, leaving 4 bases not matched to a gene. CDR1 is SGHRS, CDR2 YFSETQ, per germline. This CDR3 has 14 residues. The DNA for the CDR3 is TGCGCCACTCGACAGGGGCCAACTAATGAAAAACTGTTTTTT. Amino acids: CATRQGPTNEKLFF.

This sequence joins TRBV5-1 and TRBJ1-5, with TRBD1 identical over 7 bases. The germline V gene has CDR1 SGHRS and CDR2 YFSETQ. The CDR3 loop spans 15 amino acids. The J segment lost 4 bases and the V segment lost 0 bases, leaving 4 bases of the junction unmatched. Written as DNA, the CDR3 is TGCGCCAGCAGCTTGGGACAGGGTAATAATCAGCCCCAGCATTTT. It yields the protein CASSLGQGNNQPQHF.

This clonotype showed up many times. The chain joins TRBV10-1 to TRBJ2-7; D is possibly TRBD2 (6 bases). The CDR3 contains 13 residues. Germline V gene sequence: CDR1 WNHNN, CDR2 SYGVQD (reference sequence). V was pared by 0 bases and J by 3 bases, with 6 bases between. The chain's CDR3 is CASSESGGYEQYF. The CDR3 DNA sequence: TGCGCCAGCAGTGAGTCGGGGGGCTACGAGCAGTACTTC.

This clonotype has only a few counts. The chain recombines TRBV18 with TRBJ2-5; no definite D call. V lost 5 bases, J lost 1 base, and 14 bases lay in between. The CDR3 runs 15 residues. The germline V gene encodes CDR1 KGHSH and CDR2 LQKENI. The CDR3 loop reads CASSTGWVFQETQYF. The CDR3, as DNA: TGTGCCAGCTCAACCGGTTGGGTATTCCAAGAGACCCAGTACTTC.

Worth noting for this clonotype: The junction shows a germline mismatch at one end, possibly a read error. The chain combines TRBV5-4 with TRBJ1-1, with a weak D call TRBD1 (6 bases). CDR3 length equals 13 residues. Per germline, CDR1 SGHNT and CDR2 YYREEE (reference sequence). Written as DNA, the CDR3 is TGTGCCAGCGTCGCAGGGGCGAACAATGAAGCTTTCTTT. Translating gives CASVAGANNEAFF.

The rearrangement links TRBV7-9 to TRBJ2-7; 7 bases are a match to TRBD1. J gave up 7 bases and V 4 bases, and 7 bases lay outside the gene matches. Germline V lookup: CDR1 SEHNR, CDR2 FQNEAQ (reference sequence). This CDR3 comprises 13 residues. CDR3 amino acids: CASSSLVTGEQYF. CDR3 nucleotide sequence: TGTGCCAGCAGCTCTTTAGTGACAGGGGAGCAGTACTTC.

This clonotype was counted only a few times. The V gene is TRBV7-6, the J gene TRBJ2-2, with TRBD1 matching 9 bases. The germline V gene encodes CDR1 SGHVS and CDR2 FNYEAQ. This CDR3 is 14 amino acids long. Trimming cost V 8 bases and J 2 bases; bases outside gene matches: 3. The CDR3 DNA reads as TGTGCCAGCGGACAGGGGACTAACACCGGGGAGCTGTTTTTT. It codes for CASGQGTNTGELFF.

The rearrangement uses TRBV9 and TRBJ2-3; 10 positions match TRBD2. The CDR3 is made up of 16 amino acids. CDR1 and CDR2 from the germline V gene are SGDLS and YYNGEE. V shed 4 bases, J shed 8 bases, and the junction held 13 bases outside the gene matches. The CDR3 region has the DNA TGTGCCAGCAGCCCTAGGGATAGCGGGGGGTCTGGTACGCAGTATTTT. This translates into CASSPRDSGGSGTQYF.

This sequence joins TRBV7-6 and TRBJ2-3; 7 bases match TRBD1. Trimming took 5 bases from V and 0 from J; bases not matched to a gene: 8. The CDR3 length is 16 residues. Germline assignment: CDR1 SGHVS and CDR2 FNYEAQ. The DNA for the CDR3 is TGTGCCAGCAGCCCAGTAAGGGGGCCTAGCACAGATACGCAGTATTTT. The encoded protein is CASSPVRGPSTDTQYF.

The table lists this clonotype with many counts. This sequence joins TRBV4-1 and TRBJ2-1, with D tentatively TRBD2 (6 bases). Germline values: CDR1 MGHRA, CDR2 YSYEKL. With 1 base removed from V and 9 bases from J, the gap between germline ends came to 13 bases. This CDR3 is built from 14 residues. The CDR3 reads CASSQAVLAVEQFF. CDR3 nucleotide sequence: TGCGCCAGCAGCCAAGCGGTACTAGCTGTTGAGCAGTTCTTC.

The chain uses TRBV18 and TRBJ2-7; TRBD2 agrees at 9 bases. V lost 6 bases, J lost 2 bases, and 5 bases stayed unmatched. CDR1 is KGHSH, CDR2 LQKENI, per germline. CDR3 size: 14 residues. The CDR3, as DNA: TGTGCCAGCTCGACGAGCGGGGGGCCCTACGAGCAGTACGTC. Residues: CASSTSGGPYEQYV.

The CDR3 bases are TGTGCCAGCAGTTTCACGGGACTAGCACCAGATACGCAGTATTTT. It codes for CASSFTGLAPDTQYF. This chain uses TRBV27 with TRBJ2-3; 9 bases are a match to TRBD2. The germline CDR1 and CDR2 sequences are MNHEY and SMNVEV (reference sequence). The CDR3 has 15 residues. The junction had 5 bases not matched to a gene; V was cut back by 3 bases and J by 4 bases.

This rearrangement joins TRBV25-1 to TRBJ1-1; D uncertain. The V gene's germline CDR1 is MGHDK and CDR2 SYGVNS. This CDR3 contains 12 residues. The V end was cut by 6 bases, the J end by 1 base, with 6 bases between. DNA of the CDR3: TGTGCCAGCAGAAAAAGGAACACTGAAGCTTTCTTT. Its protein is CASRKRNTEAFF.

V gene TRBV7-2 combines with J gene TRBJ2-5; no clear D gene. The V end was cut by 4 bases, the J end by 5 bases, with 14 bases between. In germline, CDR1 is SGHTA, CDR2 FQGNSA. The length of the CDR3 is 14 residues. The chain's CDR3 is CASSSTRAWETQYF. Written as DNA, the CDR3 is TGTGCCAGCAGCTCTACCAGAGCTTGGGAGACCCAGTACTTC. Variable domain in full (rest from reference TRBV7-2 and TRBJ2-5): GAGVSQSPSNKVTEKGKDVELRCDPISGHTALYWYRQSLGQGLEFLIYFQGNSAPDKSGLPSDRFSAERTGGSVSTLTIQRTQQEDSAVYLCASSSTRAWETQYFGPGTRLLVL.

V and J are TRBV5-4 and TRBJ2-3; 8 bases map to TRBD2. This CDR3 region has 14 residues. The trim removed 4 bases at V and 8 bases at J, leaving 9 bases unmatched. Germline V CDR1 and CDR2: SGHNT, YYREEE (reference sequence). CDR3 nucleotides: TGTGCCAGCAGCAGGGCGGATGGGACTAGTACGCAGTATTTT. Protein: CASSRADGTSTQYF.